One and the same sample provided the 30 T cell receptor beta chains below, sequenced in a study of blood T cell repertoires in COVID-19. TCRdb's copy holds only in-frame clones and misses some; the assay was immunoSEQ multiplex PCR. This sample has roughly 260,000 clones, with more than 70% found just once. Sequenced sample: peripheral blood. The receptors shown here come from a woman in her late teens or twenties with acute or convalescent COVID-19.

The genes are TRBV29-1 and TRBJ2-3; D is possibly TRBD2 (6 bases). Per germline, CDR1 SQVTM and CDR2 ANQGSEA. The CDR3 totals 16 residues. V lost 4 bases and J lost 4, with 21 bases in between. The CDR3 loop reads CSVVDSFTGAADTQYF. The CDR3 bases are TGCAGCGTTGTGGACTCCTTTACGGGAGCCGCAGATACGCAGTATTTT.

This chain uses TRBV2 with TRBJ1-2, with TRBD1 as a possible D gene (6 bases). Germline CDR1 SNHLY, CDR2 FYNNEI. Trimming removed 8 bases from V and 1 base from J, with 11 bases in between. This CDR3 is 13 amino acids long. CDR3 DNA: TGTGCCAGCTCAGGGGATTATAACTATGGCTACACCTTC. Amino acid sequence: CASSGDYNYGYTF.

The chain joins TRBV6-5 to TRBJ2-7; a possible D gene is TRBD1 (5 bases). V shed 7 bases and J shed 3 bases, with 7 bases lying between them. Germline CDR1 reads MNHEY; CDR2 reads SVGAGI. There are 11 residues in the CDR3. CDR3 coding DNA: TGTGCCAGCAAGACAGTCTACGAGCAGTACTTC. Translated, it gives CASKTVYEQYF.

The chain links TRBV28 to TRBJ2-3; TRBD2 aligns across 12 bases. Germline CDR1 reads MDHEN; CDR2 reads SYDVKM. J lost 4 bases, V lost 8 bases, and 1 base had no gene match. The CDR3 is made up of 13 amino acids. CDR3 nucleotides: TGTGCCAGCGGGACTAGCGGGCCAGATACGCAGTATTTT. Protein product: CASGTSGPDTQYF.

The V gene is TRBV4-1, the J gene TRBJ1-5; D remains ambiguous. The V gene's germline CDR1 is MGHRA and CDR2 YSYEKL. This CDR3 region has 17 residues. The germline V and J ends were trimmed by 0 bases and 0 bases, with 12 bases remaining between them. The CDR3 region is CASSQDTVFDSNQPQHF. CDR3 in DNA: TGCGCCAGCAGCCAAGACACGGTTTTCGATAGCAATCAGCCCCAGCATTTT.

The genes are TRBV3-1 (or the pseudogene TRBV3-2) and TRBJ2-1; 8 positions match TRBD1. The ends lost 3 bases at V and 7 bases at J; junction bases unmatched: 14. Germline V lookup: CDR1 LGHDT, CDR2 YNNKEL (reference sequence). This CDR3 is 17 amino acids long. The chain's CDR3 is CASSQGGQGRPGNEQFF. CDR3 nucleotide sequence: TGTGCCAGCAGCCAGGGAGGACAGGGCCGTCCCGGGAATGAGCAGTTCTTC.

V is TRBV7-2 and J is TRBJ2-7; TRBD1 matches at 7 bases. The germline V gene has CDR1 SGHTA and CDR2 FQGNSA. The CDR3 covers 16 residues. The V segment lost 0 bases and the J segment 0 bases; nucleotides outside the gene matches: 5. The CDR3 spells CASSLAATGFSYEQYF. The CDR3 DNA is TGTGCCAGCAGCTTAGCGGCGACAGGGTTCTCCTACGAGCAGTACTTC.

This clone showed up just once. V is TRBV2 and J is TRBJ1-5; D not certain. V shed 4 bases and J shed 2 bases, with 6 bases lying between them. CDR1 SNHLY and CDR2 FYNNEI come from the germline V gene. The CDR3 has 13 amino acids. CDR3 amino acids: CASSGQGNQPQHF. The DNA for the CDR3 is TGTGCCAGCAGTGGACAAGGCAATCAGCCCCAGCATTTT.

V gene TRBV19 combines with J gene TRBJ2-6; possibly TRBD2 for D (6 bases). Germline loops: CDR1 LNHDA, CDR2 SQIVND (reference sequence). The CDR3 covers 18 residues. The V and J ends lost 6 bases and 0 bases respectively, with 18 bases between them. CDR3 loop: CASRGGKGLHSGANVLTF. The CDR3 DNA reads TGTGCCAGTAGGGGGGGAAAGGGACTCCACTCTGGGGCCAACGTCCTGACTTTC.

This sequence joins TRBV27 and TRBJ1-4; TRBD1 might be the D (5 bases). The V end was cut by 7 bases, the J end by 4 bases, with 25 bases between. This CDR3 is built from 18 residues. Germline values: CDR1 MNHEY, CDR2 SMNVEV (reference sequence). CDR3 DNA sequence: TGTGCCAGCACCTGGAAAGGAGGGGAGCCGCACCGTAATGAAAAACTGTTTTTT. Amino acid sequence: CASTWKGGEPHRNEKLFF. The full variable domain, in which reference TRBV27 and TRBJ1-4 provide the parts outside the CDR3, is EAQVTQNPRYLITVTGKKLTVTCSQNMNHEYMSWYRQDPGLGLRQIYYSMNVEVTDKGDVPEGYKVSRKEKRNFPLILESPSPNQTSLYFCASTWKGGEPHRNEKLFFGSGTQLSVL.

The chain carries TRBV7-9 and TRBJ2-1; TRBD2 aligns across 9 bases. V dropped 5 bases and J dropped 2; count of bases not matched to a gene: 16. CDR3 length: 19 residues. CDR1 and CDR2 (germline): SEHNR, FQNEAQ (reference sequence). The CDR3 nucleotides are TGTGCCAGCAGCCCCCACGGGACTAGCCATTTCCCCCCCTACAATGAGCAGTTCTTC. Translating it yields CASSPHGTSHFPPYNEQFF.

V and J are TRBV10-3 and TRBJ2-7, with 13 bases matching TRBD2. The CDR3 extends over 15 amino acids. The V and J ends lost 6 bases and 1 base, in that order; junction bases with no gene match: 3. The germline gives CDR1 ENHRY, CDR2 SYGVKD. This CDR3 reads CAISGTSGISYEQYF. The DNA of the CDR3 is TGTGCCATCAGCGGGACTAGCGGGATTTCCTACGAGCAGTACTTC.

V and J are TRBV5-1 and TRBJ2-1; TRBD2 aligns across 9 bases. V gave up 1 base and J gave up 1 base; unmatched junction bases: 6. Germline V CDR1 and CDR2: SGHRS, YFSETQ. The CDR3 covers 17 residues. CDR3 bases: TGCGCCAGCAGCTTGCTGCTAGCGGGACCATCCTACAATGAGCAGTTCTTC. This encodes CASSLLLAGPSYNEQFF.

The CDR3 sequence is CASSIVWGENQPQHF. CDR3 sequence (DNA): TGTGCCAGTAGTATAGTTTGGGGGGAAAATCAGCCCCAGCATTTT. The rearrangement links TRBV19 to TRBJ1-5, with D perhaps TRBD1 (5 bases). Trimming pared 1 base from V and 4 bases from J, leaving 11 bases between. CDR3 length equals 15 residues. Germline CDR1 is LNHDA and CDR2 is SQIVND (reference sequence).

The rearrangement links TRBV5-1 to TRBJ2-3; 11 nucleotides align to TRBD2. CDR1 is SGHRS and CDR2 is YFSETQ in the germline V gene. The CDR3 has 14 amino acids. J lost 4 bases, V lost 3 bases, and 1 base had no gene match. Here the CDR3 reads CASSSGLAADTQYF. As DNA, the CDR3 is TGCGCCAGCAGCTCGGGACTAGCGGCAGATACGCAGTATTTT. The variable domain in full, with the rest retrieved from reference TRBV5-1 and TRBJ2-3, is KAGVTQTPRYLIKTRGQQVTLSCSPISGHRSVSWYQQTPGQGLQFLFEYFSETQRNKGNFPGRFSGRQFSNSRSEMNVSTLELGDSALYLCASSSGLAADTQYFGPGTRLTVL.

The CDR3 reads CASSPSTGAFNEKLFF. The CDR3 DNA reads as TGCGCCAGCAGCCCATCAACAGGAGCATTTAATGAAAAACTGTTTTTT. V is TRBV5-1 and J is TRBJ1-4, with a possible D match to TRBD1 (5 bases). V gave up 4 bases and J gave up 4 bases, with 17 bases separating them. Germline-derived CDR1 and CDR2 are SGHRS and YFSETQ. The CDR3 sequence is 16 residues long.

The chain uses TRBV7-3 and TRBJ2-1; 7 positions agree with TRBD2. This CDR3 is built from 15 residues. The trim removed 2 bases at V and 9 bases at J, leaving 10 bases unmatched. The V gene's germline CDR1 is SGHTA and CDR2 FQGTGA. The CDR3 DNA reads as TGTGCCAGCAGCTTACAGTTGGGAGGGCCGAGTGAGCAGTTCTTC. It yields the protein CASSLQLGGPSEQFF.

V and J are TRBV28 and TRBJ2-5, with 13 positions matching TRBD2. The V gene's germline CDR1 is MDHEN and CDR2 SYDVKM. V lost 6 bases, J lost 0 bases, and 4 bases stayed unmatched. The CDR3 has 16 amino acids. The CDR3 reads CASRGLAGTYQETQYF. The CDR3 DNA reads TGTGCCAGCAGGGGACTAGCGGGAACGTACCAAGAGACCCAGTACTTC.

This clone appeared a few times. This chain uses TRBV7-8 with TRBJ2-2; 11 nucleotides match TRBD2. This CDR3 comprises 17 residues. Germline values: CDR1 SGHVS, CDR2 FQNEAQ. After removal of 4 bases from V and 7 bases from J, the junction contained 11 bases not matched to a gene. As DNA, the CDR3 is TGTGCCAGCAGCTCAGCCCCCGCTAGCGGGAGGAACGGGGAGCTGTTTTTT. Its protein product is CASSSAPASGRNGELFF.

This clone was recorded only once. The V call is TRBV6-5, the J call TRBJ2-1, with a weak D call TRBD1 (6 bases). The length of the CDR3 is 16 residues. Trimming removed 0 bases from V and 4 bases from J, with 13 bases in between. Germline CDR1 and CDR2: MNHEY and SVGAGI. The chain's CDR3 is CASSYSGQSAYNEQFF. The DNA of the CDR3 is TGTGCCAGCAGTTACTCAGGACAGTCGGCGTACAATGAGCAGTTCTTC.

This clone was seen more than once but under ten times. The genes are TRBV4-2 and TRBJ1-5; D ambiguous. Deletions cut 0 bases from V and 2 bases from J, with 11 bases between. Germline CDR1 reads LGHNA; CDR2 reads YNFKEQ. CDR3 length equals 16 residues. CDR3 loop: CASSQEYGLGNQPQHF. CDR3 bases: TGTGCCAGCAGCCAAGAGTACGGTTTGGGCAATCAGCCCCAGCATTTT.

The CDR3 region has the DNA TGTGCCAGTAGTGTACCGGGGACAGGGGCGGCTAATGAAAAACTGTTTTTT. It yields the protein CASSVPGTGAANEKLFF. The V and J genes are TRBV19 and TRBJ1-4; 10 bases match TRBD1. The CDR3 is 17 residues long. Trimming took 5 bases from V and 3 from J; bases not matched to a gene: 9. Germline values: CDR1 LNHDA, CDR2 SQIVND (reference sequence).

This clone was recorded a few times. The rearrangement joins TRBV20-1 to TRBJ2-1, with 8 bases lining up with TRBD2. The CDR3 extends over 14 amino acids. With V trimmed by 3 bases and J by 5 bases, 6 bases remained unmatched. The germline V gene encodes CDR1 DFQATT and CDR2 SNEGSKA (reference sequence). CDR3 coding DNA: TGCAGTGCTAGTGCCCTAGCGGGCGACAATGAGCAGTTCTTC. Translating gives CSASALAGDNEQFF.

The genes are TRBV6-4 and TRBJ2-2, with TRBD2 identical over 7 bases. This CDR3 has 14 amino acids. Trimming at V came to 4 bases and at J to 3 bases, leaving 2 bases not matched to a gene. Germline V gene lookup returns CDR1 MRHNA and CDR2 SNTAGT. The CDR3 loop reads CASSVAGDTGELFF. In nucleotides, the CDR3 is TGTGCCAGCAGTGTTGCGGGAGACACCGGGGAGCTGTTTTTT.

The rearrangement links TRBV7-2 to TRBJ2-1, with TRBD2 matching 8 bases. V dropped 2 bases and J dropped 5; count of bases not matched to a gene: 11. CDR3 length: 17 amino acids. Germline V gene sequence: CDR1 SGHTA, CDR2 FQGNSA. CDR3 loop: CASSLRVVAGSHNEQFF. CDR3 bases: TGTGCCAGCAGCTTACGGGTTGTAGCGGGATCCCACAATGAGCAGTTCTTC.

The CDR3 is CASSPAESGGYTF. The DNA for the CDR3 is TGTGCCAGCAGTCCAGCCGAGAGCGGCGGCTACACCTTC. The V and J genes are TRBV12-3 or TRBV12-4 and TRBJ1-2, with D uncertain. V was clipped by 5 bases and J by 8 bases, with 15 bases between them. The CDR3 runs 13 residues.

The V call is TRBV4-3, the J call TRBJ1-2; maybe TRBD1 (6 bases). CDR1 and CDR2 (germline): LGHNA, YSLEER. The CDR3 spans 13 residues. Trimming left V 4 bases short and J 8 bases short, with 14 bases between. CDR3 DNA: TGCGCCAGCAGCCCATACAGGGACGGGGGCTACACCTTC. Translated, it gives CASSPYRDGGYTF.

CDR3: CASSYSPRSSYNSPLHF. The CDR3 coding sequence is TGTGCCAGCAGTTACTCCCCAAGGAGCTCCTATAATTCACCCCTCCACTTT. V gene TRBV6-2 or TRBV6-3 combines with J gene TRBJ1-6; D gene ambiguous. Trimming removed 0 bases at V and 0 bases at J, with 9 bases between. This CDR3 comprises 17 residues. The germline CDR1 and CDR2 sequences are MNHEY and SVGEGT.

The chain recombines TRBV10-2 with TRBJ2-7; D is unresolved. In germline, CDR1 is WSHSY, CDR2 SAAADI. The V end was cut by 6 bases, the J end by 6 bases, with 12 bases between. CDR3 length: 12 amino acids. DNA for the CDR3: TGCGCCAGCAGCCTGAGGTCCGGCGAGCAGTACTTC. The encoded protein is CASSLRSGEQYF.

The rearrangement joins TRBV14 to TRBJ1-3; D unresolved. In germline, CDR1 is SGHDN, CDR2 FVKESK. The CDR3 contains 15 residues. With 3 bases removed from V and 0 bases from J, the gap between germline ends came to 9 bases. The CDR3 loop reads CASSHSRVSGNTIYF. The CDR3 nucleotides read TGTGCCAGCAGCCACTCACGGGTCTCTGGAAACACCATATATTTT.